Listed here are 6 T cell receptor beta chains from one sample, sequenced in a study of blood T cell repertoires in COVID-19. Using immunoSEQ multiplex PCR, the repertoire was profiled, and TCRdb retains in-frame clones only, with some absent. The table has about 360,000 clones, around 87% seen once. Sequenced input: peripheral blood. These receptors were obtained from a human donor in a cohort sampled during active COVID-19.

This chain connects TRBV19 to TRBJ1-5; D remains ambiguous. The CDR3 sequence is 18 residues long. Per the germline V gene, CDR1 is LNHDA and CDR2 is SQIVND (reference sequence). Trimming took 3 bases from V and 0 from J, leaving 18 bases between them. In nucleotides, the CDR3 is TGTGCCAGTAGTATTGGACGGGAACCCTCATATAGCAATCAGCCCCAGCATTTT. Translation: CASSIGREPSYSNQPQHF.

The chain links TRBV11-3 to TRBJ1-1, with D possibly being TRBD1 (6 bases). Deletions cut 2 bases from V and 2 bases from J, with 9 bases between. The CDR3 sequence is 14 residues long. From germline, CDR1 is SGHNT and CDR2 YENEEA. Written as DNA, the CDR3 is TGTGCCAGCAGCTTACGAGGGACAAACACTGAAGCTTTCTTT. It codes for CASSLRGTNTEAFF.

The V call is TRBV19, the J call TRBJ1-1; D gene unclear. Per the germline V gene, CDR1 is LNHDA and CDR2 is SQIVND (reference sequence). CDR3 size: 12 residues. Trimming took 5 bases from V and 5 from J, leaving 9 bases between them. DNA of the CDR3: TGTGCCAGTAGTCATGGAGGGACTGAAGCTTTCTTT. This gives the protein CASSHGGTEAFF.

The genes are TRBV23-1 and TRBJ1-2; 7 nucleotides agree with TRBD1. TRBV23-1 is an open reading frame whose function is uncertain. V lost 6 bases and J lost 4; bases outside the gene matches: 11. This CDR3 is 15 amino acids long. The DNA for the CDR3 is TGCGCCAGCAGACCTCTTCCCGGACAGGTCTATGGCTACACCTTC. Its protein is CASRPLPGQVYGYTF.

The chain employs TRBV29-1 and TRBJ2-7, with D perhaps TRBD1 (6 bases). The CDR3 contains 14 residues. The germline V gene encodes CDR1 SQVTM and CDR2 ANQGSEA. Trimming cost V 5 bases and J 1 base, with 15 bases left between them. This CDR3 is CSVLVDRNSYEQYF. The CDR3 DNA follows: TGCAGCGTTCTAGTGGACAGAAATTCCTACGAGCAGTACTTC.

As concerns this clone: This specimen includes other DNA sequences encoding the same CDR3. The chain is built from TRBV7-9 and TRBJ1-4; D is perhaps TRBD1 (6 bases). V lost 1 base and J lost 5, with 14 bases in between. The CDR3 covers 16 residues. Germline loops: CDR1 SEHNR, CDR2 FQNEAQ (reference sequence). In DNA, the CDR3 is TGTGCCAGCAGCTTAGTCGGCAGGGGCCAAAATGAAAAACTGTTTTTT. It specifies CASSLVGRGQNEKLFF.